Each of the 27 T cell receptor beta chains below was sequenced from the same sample in a study of blood T cell repertoires in COVID-19. Produced via immunoSEQ multiplex PCR; TCRdb's table is partial and in-frame only. The profile covers under 350,000 clones, with 85% to 90% appearing a single time and around 4.4% taken by the ten largest. The specimen sequenced was peripheral blood. These receptors were taken from a man in his forties with acute or convalescent COVID-19.

The V gene is TRBV5-1, the J gene TRBJ1-4; possibly TRBD1 for D (6 bases). The ends were cut back, 5 bases at V and 0 bases at J, with 14 bases in the middle. The germline CDR1 and CDR2 sequences are SGHRS and YFSETQ. This CDR3 has 16 residues. CDR3 loop: CASSGSAGATNEKLFF. CDR3 sequence (DNA): TGCGCCAGCAGTGGCTCGGCAGGGGCAACTAATGAAAAACTGTTTTTT. Variable domain in full (rest from reference TRBV5-1 and TRBJ1-4): KAGVTQTPRYLIKTRGQQVTLSCSPISGHRSVSWYQQTPGQGLQFLFEYFSETQRNKGNFPGRFSGRQFSNSRSEMNVSTLELGDSALYLCASSGSAGATNEKLFFGSGTQLSVL.

The rearrangement joins TRBV30 to TRBJ2-1, with 7 bases identical to TRBD1. Germline loops: CDR1 GTSNPN, CDR2 SVGIG (reference sequence). CDR3 size: 16 residues. The junction had 8 bases not matched to a gene; V was cut back by 0 bases and J by 3 bases. The CDR3 loop is CAWSVFGQGDYNEQFF. In nucleotides, the CDR3 is TGTGCCTGGAGTGTATTCGGCCAGGGGGACTACAATGAGCAGTTCTTC.

The chain recombines TRBV10-1 with TRBJ1-1, with unresolved D. The CDR3 covers 14 residues. CDR1 is WNHNN and CDR2 is SYGVQD in the germline V gene (reference sequence). Trimming removed 4 bases from V and 5 bases from J, with 14 bases in between. The CDR3 nucleotides are TGCGCCAGCAGTGGTGGAGGGTTGGGGACTGAAGCTTTCTTT. This sequence encodes CASSGGGLGTEAFF.

The chain uses TRBV5-1 and TRBJ2-3; possible D gene TRBD1, 6 bases. Trimming took 2 bases from V and 1 from J, leaving 11 bases between them. The CDR3 length is 15 residues. The germline gives CDR1 SGHRS, CDR2 YFSETQ. As DNA, the CDR3 is TGCGCCAGCAGCTTTGGGTCAGGGGGCACAGATACGCAGTATTTT. This translates into CASSFGSGGTDTQYF.

The chain is built from TRBV29-1 and TRBJ1-2, with D possibly matching TRBD1 (5 bases). CDR3 length: 12 residues. The V gene's germline CDR1 is SQVTM and CDR2 ANQGSEA. Trimming pared 7 bases from V and 1 base from J, leaving 10 bases between. In DNA, the CDR3 is TGCAGCGACTACAGGTTTAACTATGGCTACACCTTC. It yields the protein CSDYRFNYGYTF. The full variable domain, in which reference TRBV29-1 and TRBJ1-2 provide the parts outside the CDR3, is SAVISQKPSRDICQRGTSLTIQCQVDSQVTMMFWYRQQPGQSLTLIATANQGSEATYESGFVIDKFPISRPNLTFSTLTVSNMSPEDSSIYLCSDYRFNYGYTFGSGTRLTVV.

V gene TRBV6-5 combines with J gene TRBJ1-1, with 7 bases matching TRBD1. J was trimmed by 3 bases and V by 5 bases; bases with no gene match: 9. The V gene's germline CDR1 is MNHEY and CDR2 SVGAGI. The CDR3 loop spans 15 amino acids. CDR3 sequence reads: CASSPQTGFYTEAFF. The DNA of the CDR3 is TGTGCCAGCAGTCCACAGACAGGGTTCTACACTGAAGCTTTCTTT.

This chain links TRBV25-1 with TRBJ1-2, with 8 nucleotides matching TRBD1. This CDR3 comprises 18 residues. Germline CDR1 and CDR2: MGHDK and SYGVNS. V was pared by 5 bases and J by 6 bases, with 20 bases of the junction left unmatched. CDR3 coding DNA: TGTGCCAGCAGTACAAATCTACCTCCTGGACAGGGTTTCCATGGCTACACCTTC. Its translation is CASSTNLPPGQGFHGYTF.

The V gene is TRBV6-5, the J gene TRBJ1-1, with 9 bases identical to TRBD1. The CDR3 loop spans 12 amino acids. With 6 bases clipped from V and 12 bases from J, the junction kept 8 bases outside the gene matches. The germline V gene encodes CDR1 MNHEY and CDR2 SVGAGI. CDR3 sequence (DNA): TGTGCCAGCAGCCGCGACAGGGGGAGACCTTTCTTT. Protein sequence: CASSRDRGRPFF.

In its sample, this clone was seen a few times. The rearrangement joins TRBV4-2 to TRBJ1-4, with a tentative D call TRBD1 (5 bases). The length of the CDR3 is 16 residues. Germline CDR1 LGHNA, CDR2 YNFKEQ. Trimming took off 1 base at V and 5 bases at J, with 14 bases between the two ends. Here the CDR3 DNA reads TGTGCCAGCAGCCAAGCCCCGGGACTAAAGAATGAAAAACTGTTTTTT. This gives the protein CASSQAPGLKNEKLFF.

The chain joins TRBV11-2 to TRBJ1-1; D may be TRBD1 (5 bases). This CDR3 is 15 amino acids long. Trimming took off 5 bases at V and 5 bases at J, with 18 bases between the two ends. CDR1 is SGHAT, CDR2 FQNNGV, per germline. The CDR3 is CASSPLGGRRTEAFF. The CDR3 DNA is TGTGCCAGCAGCCCCCTGGGGGGTAGGAGGACTGAAGCTTTCTTT.

The chain carries TRBV11-2 and TRBJ1-2; TRBD1 matches at 9 bases. V lost 5 bases and J lost 7; bases outside the gene matches: 5. CDR1 and CDR2 (germline): SGHAT, FQNNGV. The CDR3 loop spans 13 amino acids. CDR3 protein: CASSPTGGPGYTF. CDR3 bases: TGTGCCAGCAGCCCGACAGGGGGGCCTGGCTACACCTTC.

The V call is TRBV4-2, the J call TRBJ2-3; 11 bases are a match to TRBD1. CDR3 size: 16 residues. CDR1 and CDR2 from the germline V gene are LGHNA and YNFKEQ. V was clipped by 3 bases and J by 0 bases; unmatched bases: 2. The CDR3 DNA is TGTGCCAGCAGCCAGGGGGACAGGGGGAGCACAGATACGCAGTATTTT. Its translation: CASSQGDRGSTDTQYF.

V and J are TRBV14 and TRBJ2-7; 12 bases agree with TRBD1. After removal of 4 bases from V and 4 bases from J, the junction contained 8 bases not matched to a gene. Germline V CDR1 and CDR2: SGHDN, FVKESK. The CDR3 spans 16 residues. The CDR3 DNA sequence: TGTGCCAGCAGCCTATATACGGGACAGGGGGCATACGAGCAGTACTTC. Its protein product is CASSLYTGQGAYEQYF. The entire variable domain, with the rest obtained from reference TRBV14 and TRBJ2-7, is as follows: EAGVTQFPSHSVIEKGQTVTLRCDPISGHDNLYWYRRVMGKEIKFLLHFVKESKQDESGMPNNRFLAERTGGTYSTLKVQPAELEDSGVYFCASSLYTGQGAYEQYFGPGTRLTVT.

The chain couples TRBV24-1 to TRBJ1-6; 9 nucleotides align to TRBD1. The V gene end was trimmed by 9 bases and the J gene end by 7 bases; junction bases not matched to a gene: 9. CDR1 is KGHDR, CDR2 SFDVKD, per germline. The CDR3 length is 15 residues. CDR3 region: CATRQRTGENSPLHF. CDR3 bases: TGTGCCACCCGCCAAAGGACAGGGGAAAATTCACCCCTCCACTTT.

Concerning this clone: This specimen includes other DNA sequences encoding the same CDR3. The CDR3 DNA reads TGTGCCAGCAGCAAACAGGGGCGGGACACTGAAGCTTTCTTT. Its protein product is CASSKQGRDTEAFF. The chain uses TRBV6-5 and TRBJ1-1; 7 bases fit TRBD1. Germline-derived CDR1 and CDR2 are MNHEY and SVGAGI. The trim removed 6 bases at V and 3 bases at J, leaving 7 bases unmatched. The CDR3 has 14 residues.

The rearrangement links TRBV14 to TRBJ1-5; D gene uncertain. In germline, CDR1 is SGHDN, CDR2 FVKESK. This CDR3 comprises 13 residues. V was pared by 0 bases and J by 5 bases, with 5 bases between. The CDR3, as DNA: TGTGCCAGCAGCCAAGACCTTGATCAGCCCCAGCATTTT. This codes for CASSQDLDQPQHF.

This sequence joins TRBV3-1 (or the pseudogene TRBV3-2) and TRBJ1-6; D is ambiguous. Trimming removed 5 bases at V and 0 bases at J, with 20 bases between. Germline loops: CDR1 LGHDT, CDR2 YNNKEL (reference sequence). This CDR3 region has 19 residues. The CDR3 coding sequence is TGTGCCAGCAGCATCGGGTCTTGGTCGAGGAGCTCCTATAATTCACCCCTCCACTTT. It codes for CASSIGSWSRSSYNSPLHF.

V is TRBV11-1 and J is TRBJ1-6; 8 bases align to TRBD1. Germline V lookup: CDR1 SGHAT, CDR2 FQDESV (reference sequence). The ends lost 5 bases at V and 10 bases at J; junction bases unmatched: 7. This CDR3 is built from 14 residues. The chain's CDR3 is CASSLDRGRSPLHF. The CDR3 DNA reads TGTGCCAGCAGCCTCGACAGGGGACGGTCACCCCTCCACTTT.

The J gene is TRBJ1-2, the V gene TRBV9; D not certain. Trimming took off 4 bases at V and 6 bases at J, with 16 bases between the two ends. CDR1 is SGDLS and CDR2 is YYNGEE in the germline V gene. CDR3 size: 14 residues. Written as DNA, the CDR3 is TGTGCCAGCAGCCCAAATGTGGCAGGCGATGGCTACACCTTC. Encoded protein: CASSPNVAGDGYTF.

The V call is TRBV6-5, the J call TRBJ2-1; 9 bases align to TRBD1. Germline lookup yields CDR1 MNHEY and CDR2 SVGAGI. V trimming: 6 bases; J trimming: 7 bases; junction bases outside the gene matches: 7. This CDR3 region has 14 residues. The CDR3 loop is CASRGTGRWNEQFF. CDR3 coding DNA: TGTGCCAGCAGGGGGACAGGGCGGTGGAATGAGCAGTTCTTC.

The chain is built from TRBV5-6 and TRBJ2-1; 7 bases match TRBD2. The V segment lost 3 bases and the J segment 0 bases; nucleotides outside the gene matches: 6. The germline CDR1 and CDR2 sequences are SGHDT and YYEEEE. The CDR3 runs to 16 residues. The CDR3 protein is CASSYGTGGSYNEQFF. The CDR3 DNA sequence: TGTGCCAGCAGCTATGGTACGGGGGGCTCCTACAATGAGCAGTTCTTC.

The chain couples TRBV12-5 to TRBJ1-6, with D unclear. V dropped 5 bases and J dropped 2 bases, with 7 bases sitting between them. The CDR3 totals 14 residues. The germline gives CDR1 LGHNT, CDR2 FRNRAP. Here the CDR3 DNA reads TGTGCTAGTGGTCCCGGGACCTATAATTCACCCCTCCACTTT. The encoded protein is CASGPGTYNSPLHF.

With regard to this clone: The junction and the germline gene differ at one end; a read error may be behind it. The chain joins TRBV10-3 to TRBJ2-1; 9 bases fit TRBD1. The CDR3 loop spans 16 amino acids. Per the germline V gene, CDR1 is ENHRY and CDR2 is SYGVKD. The DNA for the CDR3 is TGTGCCATCACTGAGAGCGGGACAGGGTCCTACAATGAGCAGTTCTTC. Translating it yields CAITESGTGSYNEQFF.

The chain recombines TRBV12-5 with TRBJ2-1; 7 bases line up with TRBD2. This CDR3 contains 16 residues. Germline loops: CDR1 LGHNT, CDR2 FRNRAP. Trimming took 1 base from V and 7 from J; bases not matched to a gene: 10. The CDR3 DNA follows: TGTGCTAGTGGTTTGGATGGTGAGCGGGGACTAAATGAGCAGTTCTTC. Amino acid sequence: CASGLDGERGLNEQFF.

This chain links TRBV19 with TRBJ2-2; possible D gene TRBD1, 5 bases. Trimming removed 4 bases from V and 6 bases from J, with 9 bases in between. The germline V gene encodes CDR1 LNHDA and CDR2 SQIVND (reference sequence). The CDR3 sequence is 13 residues long. This CDR3 reads CASSKGVPGELFF. In nucleotides, the CDR3 is TGTGCCAGTAGTAAAGGGGTACCCGGGGAGCTGTTTTTT.

This chain uses TRBV12-3 or TRBV12-4 with TRBJ1-2; no definite D call. The length of the CDR3 is 12 residues. Trimming shortened V by 3 bases and J by 8 bases, and 10 bases separated the two germline ends. Here the CDR3 reads CASSFSAGGYTF. The CDR3 DNA sequence: TGTGCCAGCAGTTTTAGCGCGGGGGGCTACACCTTC.

The rearrangement joins TRBV28 to TRBJ1-1, with 7 bases identical to TRBD1. V gave up 3 bases and J gave up 7 bases; unmatched junction bases: 8. Germline loops: CDR1 MDHEN, CDR2 SYDVKM. The CDR3 has 14 amino acids. The CDR3 DNA is TGTGCCAGCAGTTTTTACAGGGGCAAAGATGAAGCTTTCTTT. Protein sequence: CASSFYRGKDEAFF. Together with reference TRBV28 and TRBJ1-1, the CDR3 gives the full variable domain: DVKVTQSSRYLVKRTGEKVFLECVQDMDHENMFWYRQDPGLGLRLIYFSYDVKMKEKGDIPEGYSVSREKKERFSLILESASTNQTSMYLCASSFYRGKDEAFFGQGTRLTVV.